This T cell receptor beta chain emerged from a study of blood T cells in healthy people across ages. Donors ranged from about 6 to 95 years old and were healthy Caucasians in Russia. The length of the CDR3 is 14 residues. The V and J ends lost 3 bases and 6 bases respectively, with 14 bases between them. Through a sample-barcoded 5' primer and a J-beta primer mix, a second PCR was run for about 6 to 12 cycles. One entry per CDR3 protein, called by TCRdb with MiXCR from the 5' RACE reads. The table lists about 570,000 distinct CDR3 sequences, 25% to 30% of them singletons. J is TRBJ1-1 and V is TRBV12-3 or TRBV12-4, with no clear D. The origin of this receptor is a woman in her seventies in good health. The sample comprised blood. The CDR3 sequence: CASSFPGTLSEAFF. The DNA for the CDR3 is TGTGCCAGCAGTTTCCCCGGTACATTGTCTGAAGCTTTCTTT.